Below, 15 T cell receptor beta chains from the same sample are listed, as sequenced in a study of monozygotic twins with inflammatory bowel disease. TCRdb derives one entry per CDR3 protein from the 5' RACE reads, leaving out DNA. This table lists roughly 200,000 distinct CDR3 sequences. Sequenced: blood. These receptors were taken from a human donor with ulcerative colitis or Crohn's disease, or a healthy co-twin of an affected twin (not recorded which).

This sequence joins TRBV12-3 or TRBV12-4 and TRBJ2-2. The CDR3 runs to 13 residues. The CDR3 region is CASSFGNTGELFF.

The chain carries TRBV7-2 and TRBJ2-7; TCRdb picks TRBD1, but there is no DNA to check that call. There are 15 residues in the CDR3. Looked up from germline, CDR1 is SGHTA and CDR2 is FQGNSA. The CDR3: CASSFRGQFSYEQYF. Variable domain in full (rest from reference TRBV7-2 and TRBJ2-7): GAGVSQSPSNKVTEKGKDVELRCDPISGHTALYWYRQSLGQGLEFLIYFQGNSAPDKSGLPSDRFSAERTGGSVSTLTIQRTQQEDSAVYLCASSFRGQFSYEQYFGPGTRLTVT.

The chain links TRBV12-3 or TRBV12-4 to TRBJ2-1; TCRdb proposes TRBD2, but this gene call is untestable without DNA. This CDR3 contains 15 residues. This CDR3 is CASRQTSGGANEQFF.

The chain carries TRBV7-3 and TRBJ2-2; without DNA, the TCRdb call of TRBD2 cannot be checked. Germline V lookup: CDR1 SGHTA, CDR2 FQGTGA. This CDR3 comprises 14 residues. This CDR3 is CASSQKTGAGELFF.

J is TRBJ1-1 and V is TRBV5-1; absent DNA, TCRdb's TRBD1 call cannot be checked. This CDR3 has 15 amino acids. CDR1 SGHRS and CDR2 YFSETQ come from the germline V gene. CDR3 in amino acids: CASSQGALGNTEAFF.

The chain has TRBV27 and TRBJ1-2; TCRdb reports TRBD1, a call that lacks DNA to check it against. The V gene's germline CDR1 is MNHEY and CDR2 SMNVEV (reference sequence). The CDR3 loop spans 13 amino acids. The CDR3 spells CASSFQGAYGYTF.

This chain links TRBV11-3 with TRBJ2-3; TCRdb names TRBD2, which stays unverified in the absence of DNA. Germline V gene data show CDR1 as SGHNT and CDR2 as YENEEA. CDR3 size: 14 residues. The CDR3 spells CASSPRGLPDTQYF.

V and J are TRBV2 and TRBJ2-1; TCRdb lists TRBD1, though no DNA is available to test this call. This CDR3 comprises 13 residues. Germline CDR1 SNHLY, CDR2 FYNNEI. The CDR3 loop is CALNRGPYNEQFF.

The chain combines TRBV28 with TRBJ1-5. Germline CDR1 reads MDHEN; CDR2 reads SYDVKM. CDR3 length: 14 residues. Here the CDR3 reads CASSSWLINQPQHF. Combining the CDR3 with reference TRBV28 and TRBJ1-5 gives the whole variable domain DVKVTQSSRYLVKRTGEKVFLECVQDMDHENMFWYRQDPGLGLRLIYFSYDVKMKEKGDIPEGYSVSREKKERFSLILESASTNQTSMYLCASSSWLINQPQHFGDGTRLSIL.

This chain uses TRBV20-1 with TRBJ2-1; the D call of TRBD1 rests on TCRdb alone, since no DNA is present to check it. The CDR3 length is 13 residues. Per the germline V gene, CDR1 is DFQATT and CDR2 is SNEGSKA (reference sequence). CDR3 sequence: CSASGPVLYEQFF.

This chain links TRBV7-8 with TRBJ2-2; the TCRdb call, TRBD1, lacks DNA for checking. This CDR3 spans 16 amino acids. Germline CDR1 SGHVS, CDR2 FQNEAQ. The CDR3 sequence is CASSLIGGLPTGELFF.

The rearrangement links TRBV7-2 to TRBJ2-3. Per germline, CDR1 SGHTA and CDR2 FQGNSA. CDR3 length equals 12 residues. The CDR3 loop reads CASSLSGDTQYF.

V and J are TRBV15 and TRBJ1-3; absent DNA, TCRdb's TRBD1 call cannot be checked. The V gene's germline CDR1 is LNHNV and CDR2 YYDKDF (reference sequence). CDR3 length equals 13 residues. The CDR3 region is CATSPVSGNTIYF. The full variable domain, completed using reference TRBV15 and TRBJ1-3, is DAMVIQNPRYQVTQFGKPVTLSCSQTLNHNVMYWYQQKSSQAPKLLFHYYDKDFNNEADTPDNFQSRRPNTSFCFLDIRSPGLGDTAMYLCATSPVSGNTIYFGEGSWLTVV.

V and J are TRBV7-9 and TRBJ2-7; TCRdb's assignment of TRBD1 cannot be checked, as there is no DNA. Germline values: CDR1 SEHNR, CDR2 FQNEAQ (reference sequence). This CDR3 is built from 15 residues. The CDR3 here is CASSTDRGGSYEQYF.

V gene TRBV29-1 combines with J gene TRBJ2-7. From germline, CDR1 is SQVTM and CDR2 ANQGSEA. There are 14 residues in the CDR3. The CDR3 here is CSVERTGGSYEQYF.